The 15 T cell receptor beta chains below were found in one sample sequenced in a study of T cell repertoires in cytomegalovirus infection. These receptors' antigens are unknown. TCRdb independently ran MiXCR on the reads; one entry per CDR3 protein. The table lists around 800,000 distinct CDR3 sequences, around a third of them singletons. Source: cultured CD8+ T cells from PBMCs, taken from culture after CMV antigen stimulation. All receptors derive from a human donor in good health (CMV status not recorded). Some clones in this sample may be carry-over from other donors' samples.

This clonotype occurred many times. The chain uses TRBV7-9 and TRBJ1-6; TRBD1 might be the D (5 bases). This CDR3 spans 15 amino acids. The germline CDR1 and CDR2 sequences are SEHNR and FQNEAQ (reference sequence). Trimming pared 1 base from V and 8 bases from J, leaving 12 bases between. The CDR3 is CASSLVRGTDSPLHF. Written as DNA, the CDR3 is TGTGCCAGCAGCTTAGTCCGGGGCACAGATTCACCCCTCCACTTT.

This chain uses TRBV4-1 with TRBJ1-5, with D perhaps TRBD1 (6 bases). There are 16 residues in the CDR3. V shed 0 bases and J shed 1 base, with 10 bases lying between them. CDR1 is MGHRA and CDR2 is YSYEKL in the germline V gene. As DNA, the CDR3 is TGCGCCAGCAGCCAAGAAGATGACAGGAGCAATCAGCCCCAGCATTTT. Protein: CASSQEDDRSNQPQHF.

Regarding this clonotype: A read error may account for a junction end that differs from germline. The chain joins TRBV7-6 to TRBJ2-5, with D possibly matching TRBD1 (6 bases). The CDR3 is made up of 14 amino acids. Germline V CDR1 and CDR2: SGHVS, FNYEAQ. The CDR3 here is CVSSFRGGQETQYF. As DNA, the CDR3 is TGTGTCAGCAGCTTTAGAGGGGGCCAAGAGACCCAGTACTTC.

In this sample, this clonotype turned up many times. V and J are TRBV7-9 and TRBJ1-1; the D is unclear. The V gene lost 9 bases and the J gene lost 4 bases, with 12 bases spanning the gap. The germline V gene encodes CDR1 SEHNR and CDR2 FQNEAQ (reference sequence). This CDR3 has 12 amino acids. In DNA form, the CDR3 reads TGTGCCAGTAGTCTGGAGTCCACTGAAGCTTTCTTT. Translated: CASSLESTEAFF.

V and J are TRBV6-6 and TRBJ2-7; D is possibly TRBD2 (7 bases). V was pared by 5 bases and J by 5 bases, with 19 bases between. Germline assignment: CDR1 MNHNY and CDR2 SVGAGI (reference sequence). The CDR3 contains 15 residues. The CDR3 DNA sequence: TGTGCCAGCAGTCCTATTATGGGGGGGCGCGACGAGCAGTACGTC. This gives the protein CASSPIMGGRDEQYV.

This chain uses TRBV19 with TRBJ2-1, with 13 nucleotides matching TRBD2. This CDR3 is built from 14 residues. The J segment lost 6 bases and the V segment lost 7 bases, leaving 3 bases of the junction unmatched. Germline V lookup: CDR1 LNHDA, CDR2 SQIVND (reference sequence). The DNA for the CDR3 is TGTGCCAGTATGACTAGCGGGGGGCTCAATGAGCAGTTCTTC. It specifies CASMTSGGLNEQFF.

The chain couples TRBV7-6 to TRBJ1-2, with 7 bases that match TRBD1. J lost 6 bases, V lost 5 bases, and 9 bases had no gene match. The CDR3 runs 14 residues. Looked up from germline, CDR1 is SGHVS and CDR2 is FNYEAQ. Here the CDR3 reads CASSPPDRVDGYTF. For the CDR3, the DNA is TGTGCCAGCAGCCCCCCTGACAGGGTCGATGGCTACACCTTC.

The J gene is TRBJ1-1, the V gene TRBV6-2 or TRBV6-3; D uncertain. Germline lookup yields CDR1 MNHEY and CDR2 SVGEGT. The CDR3 totals 14 residues. The V gene lost 6 bases and the J gene lost 2 bases, with 13 bases spanning the gap. The CDR3 region is CASSPGEGNTEAFF. The CDR3 coding sequence is TGTGCCAGCAGCCCCGGGGAGGGCAACACTGAAGCTTTCTTT.

This clonotype was counted a few times. V usage is TRBV20-1 and J usage is TRBJ2-7; 9 bases map to TRBD1. After removal of 5 bases from V and 2 bases from J, the junction contained 4 bases not matched to a gene. Germline V gives CDR1 DFQATT, CDR2 SNEGSKA (reference sequence). CDR3 length equals 13 residues. The CDR3 here is CSAGDRAPYEQYF. CDR3 nucleotide sequence: TGCAGTGCTGGGGACAGGGCCCCCTACGAGCAGTACTTC.

This clonotype has a handful of counts. The chain is built from TRBV12-3 or TRBV12-4 and TRBJ1-2, with TRBD1 as a possible D gene (5 bases). Trimming stripped 5 bases from V and 6 bases from J, with 16 bases between. CDR3 length: 14 amino acids. The CDR3 loop reads CASSPRGVTDGYTF. CDR3 nucleotides: TGTGCCAGCAGTCCCCGAGGGGTCACAGATGGCTACACCTTC.

V is TRBV27 and J is TRBJ1-2; possibly TRBD1 for D (5 bases). Germline assignment: CDR1 MNHEY and CDR2 SMNVEV (reference sequence). V dropped 2 bases and J dropped 2 bases, with 15 bases sitting between them. The CDR3 is made up of 16 amino acids. For the CDR3, the DNA is TGTGCCAGCAGTTTAATCGGGGCGCGAGGGAACTATGGCTACACCTTC. Residues: CASSLIGARGNYGYTF.

V gene TRBV4-1 combines with J gene TRBJ1-4; a possible D gene is TRBD1 (6 bases). Trimming removed 3 bases at V and 0 bases at J, with 11 bases between. The CDR3 has 16 amino acids. Germline V gives CDR1 MGHRA, CDR2 YSYEKL. The CDR3 is CASSQAYRATNEKLFF. In nucleotides, the CDR3 is TGCGCCAGCAGCCAGGCCTACAGGGCAACTAATGAAAAACTGTTTTTT.

This clonotype was seen many times. This chain joins TRBV7-8 and TRBJ1-2; TRBD1 aligns across 12 bases. The J segment lost 2 bases and the V segment lost 1 base, leaving 2 bases of the junction unmatched. There are 16 residues in the CDR3. The germline gives CDR1 SGHVS, CDR2 FQNEAQ. CDR3 region: CASSLGGTGGNYGYTF. CDR3 bases: TGTGCCAGCAGCTTAGGGGGGACAGGGGGCAACTATGGCTACACCTTC.

The V and J genes are TRBV9 and TRBJ2-5, with D perhaps being TRBD1 or TRBD2 (5 bases each). Germline assignment: CDR1 SGDLS and CDR2 YYNGEE. The CDR3 contains 14 residues. Trimming removed 2 bases from V and 7 bases from J, with 15 bases in between. CDR3 sequence: CASSVYRDPRTQYF. The CDR3, as DNA: TGTGCCAGCAGCGTTTACCGGGACCCCAGGACCCAGTACTTC.

There are a few counts of this clonotype. The rearrangement uses TRBV12-3 or TRBV12-4 and TRBJ2-7; 7 bases align to TRBD1. The CDR3 contains 15 residues. Losses at the gene ends were 6 bases for V and 3 bases for J; bases not matched to a gene: 11. The CDR3 nucleotides read TGTGCCAGCAGGAACGGGACAGAGAAAATCTACGAGCAGTACTTC. Amino acid sequence: CASRNGTEKIYEQYF.